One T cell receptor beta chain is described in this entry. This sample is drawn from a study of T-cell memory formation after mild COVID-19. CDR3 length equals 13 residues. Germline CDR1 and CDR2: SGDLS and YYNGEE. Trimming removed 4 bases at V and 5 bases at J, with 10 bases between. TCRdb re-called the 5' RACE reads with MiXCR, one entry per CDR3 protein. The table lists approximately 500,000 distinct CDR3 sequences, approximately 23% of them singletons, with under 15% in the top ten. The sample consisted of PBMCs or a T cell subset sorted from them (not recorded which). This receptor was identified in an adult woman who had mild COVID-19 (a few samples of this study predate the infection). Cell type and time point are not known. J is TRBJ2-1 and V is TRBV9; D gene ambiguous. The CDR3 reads CASSNSMDNEQFF. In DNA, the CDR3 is TGTGCCAGCAGCAACTCCATGGACAATGAGCAGTTCTTC.